There are many counts of the clone carrying this TCR beta chain. This entry comes from a study of blood T cells in healthy people across ages. Then a second PCR, running about 6 to 11 cycles, was carried out with a sample-barcoded 5' primer and a J-beta primer mix. MiXCR was run by TCRdb on the 5' RACE reads, yielding one entry per CDR3 protein. Here the sample spans hundreds of thousands of distinct CDR3 sequences, just under 25% being singletons. This CDR3 contains 12 residues. Germline V CDR1 and CDR2: SQVTM, ANQGSEA. With 5 bases removed from V and 1 base from J, the gap between germline ends came to 8 bases. The same data also went into a second study, on T cells of mothers and their children.

Sample: blood. The rearrangement joins TRBV29-1 to TRBJ1-1, with D unclear. The clonotype comes from a boy younger than 18 in good health. CDR3 residues: CSVRPKNTEAFF. Written as DNA, the CDR3 is TGCAGCGTTAGGCCGAAGAACACTGAAGCTTTCTTT. The full variable domain, its missing parts supplied by reference TRBV29-1 and TRBJ1-1, is SAVISQKPSRDICQRGTSLTIQCQVDSQVTMMFWYRQQPGQSLTLIATANQGSEATYESGFVIDKFPISRPNLTFSTLTVSNMSPEDSSIYLCSVRPKNTEAFFGQGTRLTVV.